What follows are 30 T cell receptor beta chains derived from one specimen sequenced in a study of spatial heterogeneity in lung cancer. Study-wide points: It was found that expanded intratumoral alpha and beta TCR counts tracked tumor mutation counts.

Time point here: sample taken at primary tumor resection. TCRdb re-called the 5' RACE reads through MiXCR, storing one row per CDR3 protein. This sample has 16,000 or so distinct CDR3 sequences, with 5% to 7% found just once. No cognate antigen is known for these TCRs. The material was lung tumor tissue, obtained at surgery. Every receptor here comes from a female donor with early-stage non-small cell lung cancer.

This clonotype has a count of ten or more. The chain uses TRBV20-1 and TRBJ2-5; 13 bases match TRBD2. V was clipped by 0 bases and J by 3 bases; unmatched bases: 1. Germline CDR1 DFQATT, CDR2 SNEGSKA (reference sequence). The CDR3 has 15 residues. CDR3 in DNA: TGCAGTGCTAGAGATACTAGCGGGAGGGAAGAGACCCAGTACTTC. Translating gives CSARDTSGREETQYF.

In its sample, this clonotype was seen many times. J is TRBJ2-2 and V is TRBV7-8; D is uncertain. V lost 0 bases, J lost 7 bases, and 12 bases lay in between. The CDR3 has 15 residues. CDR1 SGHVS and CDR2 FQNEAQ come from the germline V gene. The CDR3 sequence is CASSLARNVYGELFF. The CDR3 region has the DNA TGTGCCAGCAGCTTAGCGCGGAATGTCTACGGGGAGCTGTTTTTT.

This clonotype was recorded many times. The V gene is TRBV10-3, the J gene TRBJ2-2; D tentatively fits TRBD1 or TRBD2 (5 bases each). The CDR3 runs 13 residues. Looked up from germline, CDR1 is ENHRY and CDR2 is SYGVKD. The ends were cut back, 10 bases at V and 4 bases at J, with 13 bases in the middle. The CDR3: CATWETATGELFF. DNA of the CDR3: TGTGCCACCTGGGAGACAGCCACCGGGGAGCTGTTTTTT.

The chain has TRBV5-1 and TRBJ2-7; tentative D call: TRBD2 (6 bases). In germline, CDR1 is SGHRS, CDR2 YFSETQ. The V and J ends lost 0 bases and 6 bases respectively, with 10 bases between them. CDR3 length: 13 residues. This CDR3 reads CASSLEGRLEQYF. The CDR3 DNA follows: TGCGCCAGCAGCTTGGAGGGGAGGCTCGAGCAGTACTTC.

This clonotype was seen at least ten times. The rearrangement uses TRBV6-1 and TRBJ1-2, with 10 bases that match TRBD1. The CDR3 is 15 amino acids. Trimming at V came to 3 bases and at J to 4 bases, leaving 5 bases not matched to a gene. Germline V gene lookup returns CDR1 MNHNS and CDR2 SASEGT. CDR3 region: CASSEGTGDIYGYTF. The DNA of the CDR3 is TGTGCCAGCAGTGAGGGGACAGGGGATATCTATGGCTACACCTTC.

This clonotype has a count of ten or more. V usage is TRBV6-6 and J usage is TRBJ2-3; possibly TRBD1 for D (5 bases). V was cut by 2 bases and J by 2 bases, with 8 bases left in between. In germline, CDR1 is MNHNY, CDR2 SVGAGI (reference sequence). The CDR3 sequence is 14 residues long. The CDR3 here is CASSYVGATDTQYF. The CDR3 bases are TGTGCCAGCAGTTACGTAGGGGCCACAGATACGCAGTATTTT.

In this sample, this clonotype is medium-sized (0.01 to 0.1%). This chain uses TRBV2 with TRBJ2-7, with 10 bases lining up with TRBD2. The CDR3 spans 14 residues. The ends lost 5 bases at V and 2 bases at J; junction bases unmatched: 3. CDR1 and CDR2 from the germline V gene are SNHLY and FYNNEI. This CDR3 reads CASSWTSGPYEQYF. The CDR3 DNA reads TGTGCCAGCAGTTGGACTAGCGGACCCTACGAGCAGTACTTC.

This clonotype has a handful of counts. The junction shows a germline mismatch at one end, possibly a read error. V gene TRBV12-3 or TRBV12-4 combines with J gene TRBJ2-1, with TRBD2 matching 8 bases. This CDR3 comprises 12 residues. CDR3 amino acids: CASSPTGTSMLF. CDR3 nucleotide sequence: TGTGCCAGCAGTCCCACCGGGACTAGTATGCTCTTC.

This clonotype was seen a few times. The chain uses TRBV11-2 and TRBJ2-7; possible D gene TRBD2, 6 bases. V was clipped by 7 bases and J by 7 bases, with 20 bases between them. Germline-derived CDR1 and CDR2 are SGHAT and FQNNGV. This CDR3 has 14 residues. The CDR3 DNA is TGTGCCAGCACCCCTTCGAGGAGGGCCGGGGAGCAGTACTTC. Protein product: CASTPSRRAGEQYF.

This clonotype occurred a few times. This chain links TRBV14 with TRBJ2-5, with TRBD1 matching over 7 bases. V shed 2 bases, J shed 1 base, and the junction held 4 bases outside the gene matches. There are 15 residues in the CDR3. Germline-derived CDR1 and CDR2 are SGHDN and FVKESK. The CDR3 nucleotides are TGTGCCAGCAGCCAACCCGGGACAGCCCAAGAGACCCAGTACTTC. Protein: CASSQPGTAQETQYF.

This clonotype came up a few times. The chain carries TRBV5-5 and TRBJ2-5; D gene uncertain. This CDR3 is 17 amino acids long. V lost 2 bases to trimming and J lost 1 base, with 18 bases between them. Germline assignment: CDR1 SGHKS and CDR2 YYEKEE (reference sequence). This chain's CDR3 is CASSFDRVADFQETQYF. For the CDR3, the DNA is TGTGCCAGCAGCTTCGATCGTGTGGCGGATTTCCAAGAGACCCAGTACTTC.

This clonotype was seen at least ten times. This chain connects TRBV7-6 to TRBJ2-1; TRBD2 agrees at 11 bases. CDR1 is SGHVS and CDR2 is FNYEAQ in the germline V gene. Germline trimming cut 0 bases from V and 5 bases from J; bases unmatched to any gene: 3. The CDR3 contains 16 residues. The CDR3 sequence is CASSLATSGNHNEQFF. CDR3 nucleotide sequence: TGTGCCAGCAGCTTAGCGACTAGCGGGAACCACAATGAGCAGTTCTTC.

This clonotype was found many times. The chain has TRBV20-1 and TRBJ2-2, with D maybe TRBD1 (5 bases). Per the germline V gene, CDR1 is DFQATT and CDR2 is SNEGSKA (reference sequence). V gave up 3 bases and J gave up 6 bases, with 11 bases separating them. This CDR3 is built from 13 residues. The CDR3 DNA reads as TGCAGTGCTAGCAGGGTAGGGTCCGGGGAGCTGTTTTTT. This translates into CSASRVGSGELFF.

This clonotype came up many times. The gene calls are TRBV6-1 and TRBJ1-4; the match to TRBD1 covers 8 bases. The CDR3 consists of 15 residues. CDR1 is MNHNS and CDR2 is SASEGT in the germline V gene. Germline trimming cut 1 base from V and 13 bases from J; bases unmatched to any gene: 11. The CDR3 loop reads CASSEGQGIPVGLFF. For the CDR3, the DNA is TGTGCCAGCAGTGAAGGACAGGGGATCCCGGTAGGACTGTTTTTT.

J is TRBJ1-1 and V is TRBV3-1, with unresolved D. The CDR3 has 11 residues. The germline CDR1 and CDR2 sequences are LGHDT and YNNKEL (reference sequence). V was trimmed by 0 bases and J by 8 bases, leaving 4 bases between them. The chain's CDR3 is CASSQDSEAFF. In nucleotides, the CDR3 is TGTGCCAGCAGCCAAGACTCCGAAGCTTTCTTT.

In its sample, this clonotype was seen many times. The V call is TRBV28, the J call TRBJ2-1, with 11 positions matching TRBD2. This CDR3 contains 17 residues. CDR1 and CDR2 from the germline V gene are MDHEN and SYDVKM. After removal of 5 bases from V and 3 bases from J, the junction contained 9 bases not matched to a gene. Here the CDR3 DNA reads TGTGCCAGCAGTCAAACTAGCGGGGGCGCCGGCTACAATGAGCAGTTCTTC. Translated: CASSQTSGGAGYNEQFF.

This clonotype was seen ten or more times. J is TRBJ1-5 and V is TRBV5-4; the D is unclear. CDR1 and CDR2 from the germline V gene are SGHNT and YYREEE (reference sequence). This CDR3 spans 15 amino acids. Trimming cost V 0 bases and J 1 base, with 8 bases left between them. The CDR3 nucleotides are TGTGCCAGCAGCTTGGAGCCCTTCAGCAATCAGCCCCAGCATTTT. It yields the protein CASSLEPFSNQPQHF.

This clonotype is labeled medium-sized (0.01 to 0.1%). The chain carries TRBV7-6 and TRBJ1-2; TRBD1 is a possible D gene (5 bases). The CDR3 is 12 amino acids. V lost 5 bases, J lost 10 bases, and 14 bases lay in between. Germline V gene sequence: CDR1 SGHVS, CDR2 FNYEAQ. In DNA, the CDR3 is TGTGCCAGCAGCGACGGGACGCTTCACTACACCTTC. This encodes CASSDGTLHYTF.

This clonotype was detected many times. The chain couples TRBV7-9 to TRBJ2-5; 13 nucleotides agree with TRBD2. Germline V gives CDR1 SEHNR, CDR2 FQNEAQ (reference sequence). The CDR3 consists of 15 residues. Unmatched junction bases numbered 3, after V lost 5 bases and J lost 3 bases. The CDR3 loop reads CASSRGLAGEETQYF. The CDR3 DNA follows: TGTGCCAGCAGCCGAGGACTAGCGGGAGAAGAGACCCAGTACTTC.

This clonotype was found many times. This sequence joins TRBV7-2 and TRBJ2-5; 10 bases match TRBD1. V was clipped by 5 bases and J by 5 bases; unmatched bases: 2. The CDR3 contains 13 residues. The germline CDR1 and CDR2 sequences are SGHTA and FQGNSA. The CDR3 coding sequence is TGTGCCAGCAGCCAGGGACAGGGGGAGACCCAGTACTTC. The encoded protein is CASSQGQGETQYF.

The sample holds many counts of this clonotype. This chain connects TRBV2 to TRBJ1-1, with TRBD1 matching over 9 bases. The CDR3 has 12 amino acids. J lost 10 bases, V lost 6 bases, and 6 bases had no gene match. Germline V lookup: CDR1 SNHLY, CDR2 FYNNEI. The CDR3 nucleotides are TGTGCCAGCAGGGTAGGACAGGGGACAGCTTTCTTT. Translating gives CASRVGQGTAFF.

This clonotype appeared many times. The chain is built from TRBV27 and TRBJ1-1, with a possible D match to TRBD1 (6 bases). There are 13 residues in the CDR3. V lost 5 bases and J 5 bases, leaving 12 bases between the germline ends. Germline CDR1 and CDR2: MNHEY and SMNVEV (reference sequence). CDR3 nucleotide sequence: TGTGCCAGCAGTCGTAACAGGGAAACTGAAGCTTTCTTT. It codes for CASSRNRETEAFF.

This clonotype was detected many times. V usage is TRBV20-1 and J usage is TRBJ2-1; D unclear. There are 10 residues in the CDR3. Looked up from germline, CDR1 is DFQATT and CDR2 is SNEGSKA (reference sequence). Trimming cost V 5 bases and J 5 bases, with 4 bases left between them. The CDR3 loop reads CSAFNNEQFF. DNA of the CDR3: TGCAGTGCTTTCAACAATGAGCAGTTCTTC.

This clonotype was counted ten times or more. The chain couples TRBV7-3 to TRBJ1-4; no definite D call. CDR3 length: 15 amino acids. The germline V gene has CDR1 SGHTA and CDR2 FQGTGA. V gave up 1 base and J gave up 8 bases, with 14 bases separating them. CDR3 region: CASSLNASPGEKLFF. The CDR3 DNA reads TGTGCCAGCAGCTTAAACGCGAGCCCGGGAGAAAAACTGTTTTTT.

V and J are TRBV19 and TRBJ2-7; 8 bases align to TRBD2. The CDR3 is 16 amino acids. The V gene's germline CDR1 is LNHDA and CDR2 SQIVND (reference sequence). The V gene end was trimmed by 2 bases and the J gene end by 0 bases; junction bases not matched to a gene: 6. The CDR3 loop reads CASSIRSGGHSYEQYF. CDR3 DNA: TGTGCCAGTAGTATAAGGAGCGGGGGACACTCCTACGAGCAGTACTTC.

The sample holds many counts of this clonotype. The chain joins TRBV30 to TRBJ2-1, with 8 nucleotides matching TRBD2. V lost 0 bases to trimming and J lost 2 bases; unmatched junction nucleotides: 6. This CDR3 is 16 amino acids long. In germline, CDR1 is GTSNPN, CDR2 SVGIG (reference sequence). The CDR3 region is CAWSVSGSGAYNEQFF. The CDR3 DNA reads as TGTGCCTGGAGTGTAAGCGGGAGCGGGGCCTACAATGAGCAGTTCTTC. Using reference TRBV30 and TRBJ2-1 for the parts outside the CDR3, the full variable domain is SQTIHQWPATLVQPVGSPLSLECTVEGTSNPNLYWYRQAAGRGLQLLFYSVGIGQISSEVPQNLSASRPQDRQFILSSKKLLLSDSGFYLCAWSVSGSGAYNEQFFGPGTRLTVL.

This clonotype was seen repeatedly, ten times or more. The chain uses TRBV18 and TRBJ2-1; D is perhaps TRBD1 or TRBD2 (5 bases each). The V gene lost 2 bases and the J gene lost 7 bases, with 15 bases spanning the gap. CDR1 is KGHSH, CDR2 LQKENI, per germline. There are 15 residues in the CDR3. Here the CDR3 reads CASSPAGTKVNEQFF. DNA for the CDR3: TGTGCCAGCTCACCAGCCGGGACGAAGGTAAATGAGCAGTTCTTC.

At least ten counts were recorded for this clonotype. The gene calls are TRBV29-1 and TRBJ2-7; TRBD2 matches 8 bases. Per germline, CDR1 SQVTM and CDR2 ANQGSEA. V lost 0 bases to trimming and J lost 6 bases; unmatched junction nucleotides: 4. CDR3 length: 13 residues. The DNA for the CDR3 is TGCAGCGTTGAAGATTCGGGAGGGCCCGAGCAGTACTTC. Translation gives CSVEDSGGPEQYF.

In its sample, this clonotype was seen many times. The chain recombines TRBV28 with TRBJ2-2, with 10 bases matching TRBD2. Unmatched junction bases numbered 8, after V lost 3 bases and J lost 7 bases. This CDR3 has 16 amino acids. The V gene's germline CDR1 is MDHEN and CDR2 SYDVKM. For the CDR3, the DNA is TGTGCCAGCAGTTTTGGGCTAGCGGGAGACGGCGGGGAGCTGTTTTTT. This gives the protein CASSFGLAGDGGELFF.

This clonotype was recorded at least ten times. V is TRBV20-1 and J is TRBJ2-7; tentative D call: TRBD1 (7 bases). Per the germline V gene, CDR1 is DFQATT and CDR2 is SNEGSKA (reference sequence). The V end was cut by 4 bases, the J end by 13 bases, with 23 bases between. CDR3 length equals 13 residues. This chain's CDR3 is CSANRDSSSGAYF. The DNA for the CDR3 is TGCAGTGCTAACCGGGACAGTTCCTCGGGGGCATACTTC.